One sample yielded the 32 T cell receptor beta chains listed below, sequenced in a study of blood T cells in healthy people across ages (dated by TCRdb to about 2015). The receptor library was made with 5' RACE. Instrument on record: Illumina HiSeq 2500. The second PCR ran for roughly 7 to 12 cycles and used a J-beta primer mix along with a sample-barcoded 5' primer. TCRdb reanalyzed the raw reads on its own, using fastp at Q25 for trimming and MiXCR for clone calling, and kept in-frame beta chains. When rows share a CDR3 protein, they turn into one entry using the most common DNA and genes. The sample table shows approximately 1.5 million distinct CDR3 sequences, and around 40% are seen once. The ten largest clones capture just over 4% of the sample. The sequenced sample consisted of blood. The source of these receptors is a woman aged 18-35 years in good health.

This chain connects TRBV5-1 to TRBJ1-2; a possible D gene is TRBD1 (6 bases). The CDR3 runs to 15 residues. Germline V gene data show CDR1 as SGHRS and CDR2 as YFSETQ. Trimming shortened V by 0 bases and J by 9 bases, and 18 bases separated the two germline ends. The DNA for the CDR3 is TGCGCCAGCAGCTTGGTGCTACAGGGCGCCGGGAGCTACACCTTC. It is translated as CASSLVLQGAGSYTF. The full variable domain, completed using reference TRBV5-1 and TRBJ1-2, is KAGVTQTPRYLIKTRGQQVTLSCSPISGHRSVSWYQQTPGQGLQFLFEYFSETQRNKGNFPGRFSGRQFSNSRSEMNVSTLELGDSALYLCASSLVLQGAGSYTFGSGTRLTVV.

This clonotype showed up just a few times. The chain carries TRBV6-5 and TRBJ1-5; D not certain. Germline V CDR1 and CDR2: MNHEY, SVGAGI. Trimming stripped 4 bases from V and 3 bases from J, with 13 bases between. The CDR3 is 15 amino acids. The CDR3 protein is CASSSDRRSNQPQHF. CDR3 DNA sequence: TGTGCCAGCAGTTCCGATCGACGGTCCAATCAGCCCCAGCATTTT.

This clonotype turned up a few times. The rearrangement uses TRBV20-1 and TRBJ2-1, with D tentatively TRBD1 (6 bases). The germline CDR1 and CDR2 sequences are DFQATT and SNEGSKA (reference sequence). The V end lost 1 base, the J end lost 3 bases, and 13 bases lay between the germline ends. The CDR3 loop spans 15 amino acids. The CDR3, as DNA: TGCAGTGCTAGAGGCCGGGACACACACTACAATGAGCAGTTCTTC. As protein: CSARGRDTHYNEQFF.

CDR3 nucleotide sequence: TGTGCCAGCAGCGGGAACCAGTTCTCGAGACCCTACAATGAGCAGTACTTC. Encoded protein: CASSGNQFSRPYNEQYF. This rearrangement joins TRBV7-9 to TRBJ2-1; D is unclear. The J call may be incorrect, as the DNA end agrees better with TRBJ2-7. CDR3 length: 17 residues. Germline V gene lookup returns CDR1 SEHNR and CDR2 FQNEAQ (reference sequence).

This clonotype appeared a few times. V usage is TRBV7-6 and J usage is TRBJ1-5, with TRBD1 identical over 7 bases. The germline gives CDR1 SGHVS, CDR2 FNYEAQ. Germline trimming cut 5 bases from V and 5 bases from J; bases unmatched to any gene: 12. The CDR3 covers 16 residues. The CDR3 reads CASSGTVNRVDQPQHF. Here the CDR3 DNA reads TGTGCCAGCAGCGGGACAGTCAATAGGGTGGATCAGCCCCAGCATTTT.

This clonotype was detected a few times. V usage is TRBV10-3 and J usage is TRBJ2-1; 9 bases map to TRBD2. CDR1 and CDR2 from the germline V gene are ENHRY and SYGVKD. This CDR3 is built from 15 residues. Trimming cost V 6 bases and J 7 bases; bases outside gene matches: 10. CDR3 protein: CAIRTSGSLDNEQFF. For the CDR3, the DNA is TGTGCCATCAGGACTAGCGGTAGCCTCGATAATGAGCAGTTCTTC.

This sequence joins TRBV9 and TRBJ1-2, with TRBD1 identical over 7 bases. This CDR3 has 16 residues. Trimming removed 3 bases from V and 5 bases from J; junction bases left unmatched: 13. From germline, CDR1 is SGDLS and CDR2 YYNGEE. In DNA form, the CDR3 reads TGTGCCAGCAGCGGAAGCTCAGGGACAGAAACTTATGGCTACACCTTC. Its translation: CASSGSSGTETYGYTF.

The chain employs TRBV4-3 and TRBJ1-1; D gene ambiguous. Trimming cost V 1 base and J 5 bases, with 14 bases left between them. Germline CDR1 and CDR2: LGHNA and YSLEER. The CDR3 is 15 residues long. The CDR3 DNA reads as TGCGCCAGCAGCCAAGCCGTCCCGATGGGGACTGAAGCTTTCTTT. Protein: CASSQAVPMGTEAFF.

This clonotype was picked up a small number of times. The rearrangement joins TRBV4-3 to TRBJ2-2; D perhaps matches TRBD1 (5 bases). This CDR3 contains 13 residues. V lost 6 bases to trimming and J lost 6 bases, with 11 bases between them. Germline values: CDR1 LGHNA, CDR2 YSLEER. CDR3 DNA sequence: TGCGCCAGCAGGGACACCCCATCCGGGGAGCTGTTTTTT. Translation: CASRDTPSGELFF.

In its sample, this clonotype was seen many times. V and J are TRBV7-2 and TRBJ2-1, with 7 bases aligning to TRBD2. V trimming: 6 bases; J trimming: 1 base; junction bases outside the gene matches: 6. The germline CDR1 and CDR2 sequences are SGHTA and FQGNSA. The CDR3 runs 15 residues. CDR3 protein: CASRQFGGSYNEQFF. In nucleotides, the CDR3 is TGTGCCAGCAGACAATTCGGGGGGTCCTACAATGAGCAGTTCTTC.

Comments on this clonotype: Since a much larger clone is just one base distant, this may be a read error. The V and J genes are TRBV7-8 and TRBJ2-5; 7 bases map to TRBD2. Germline V gives CDR1 SGHVS, CDR2 FQNEAQ. This CDR3 contains 12 residues. The V gene end was trimmed by 5 bases and the J gene end by 11 bases; junction bases not matched to a gene: 8. Here the CDR3 DNA reads TGTGCCAGCAGCCGACTAGCTAATAAGCAGTACTTC. Encoded protein: CASSRLANKQYF.

This clonotype was counted a few times. The chain employs TRBV6-5 and TRBJ2-1, with 7 bases aligning to TRBD2. The V gene end was trimmed by 0 bases and the J gene end by 3 bases; junction bases not matched to a gene: 8. CDR1 MNHEY and CDR2 SVGAGI come from the germline V gene. The CDR3 has 17 residues. The CDR3: CASSYSSPGGLYNEQFF. DNA of the CDR3: TGTGCCAGCAGTTACTCGTCCCCGGGGGGACTCTACAATGAGCAGTTCTTC.

This chain connects TRBV27 to TRBJ1-4; D remains unclear. There are 14 residues in the CDR3. The V end lost 6 bases, the J end lost 2 bases, and 10 bases lay between the germline ends. Germline V gives CDR1 MNHEY, CDR2 SMNVEV (reference sequence). CDR3 nucleotides: TGTGCCAGCAGGACACGGCTGACTAATGAAAAACTGTTTTTT. Its protein is CASRTRLTNEKLFF.

The V call is TRBV5-1, the J call TRBJ2-1; TRBD1 agrees at 10 bases. CDR1 and CDR2 from the germline V gene are SGHRS and YFSETQ. The CDR3 sequence is 16 residues long. The V gene end was trimmed by 1 base and the J gene end by 7 bases; junction bases not matched to a gene: 8. DNA of the CDR3: TGCGCCAGCAGCTTGCTCGGACAGGGGGTTGGTAATGAGCAGTTCTTC. This codes for CASSLLGQGVGNEQFF.

Only a few counts were recorded for this clonotype. J is TRBJ1-2 and V is TRBV10-3, with D possibly being TRBD1 (5 bases). The CDR3 contains 13 residues. Trimming left V 7 bases short and J 2 bases short, with 11 bases between. CDR1 ENHRY and CDR2 SYGVKD come from the germline V gene. The CDR3 coding sequence is TGTGCCATCACTCGGGACCTCAACTATGGCTACACCTTC. Translated, it gives CAITRDLNYGYTF.

This clonotype was seen more than once but under ten times. The V and J genes are TRBV20-1 and TRBJ2-7; D uncertain. Germline loops: CDR1 DFQATT, CDR2 SNEGSKA (reference sequence). The CDR3 loop spans 13 amino acids. V was trimmed by 2 bases and J by 1 base, leaving 9 bases between them. DNA for the CDR3: TGCAGTGCTAGACTAGAGACGTCCTACGAGCAGTACTTC. Encoded protein: CSARLETSYEQYF.

With regard to this clonotype: A read error is possible here, since a much larger clone lies one base away. V and J are TRBV6-2 or TRBV6-3 and TRBJ2-4; unclear D gene. Per germline, CDR1 MNHEY and CDR2 SVGEGT. With 6 bases removed from V and 13 bases from J, the gap between germline ends came to 16 bases. CDR3 length equals 12 residues. CDR3 residues: CASRGRIYVQYF. CDR3 coding DNA: TGTGCCAGCAGGGGAAGGATCTACGTGCAGTACTTC.

The rearrangement links TRBV10-3 to TRBJ1-1; 8 bases are a match to TRBD1. The CDR3 covers 13 residues. The junction had 3 bases not matched to a gene; V was cut back by 5 bases and J by 4 bases. Germline-derived CDR1 and CDR2 are ENHRY and SYGVKD. CDR3 in amino acids: CAISPTGVTEAFF. For the CDR3, the DNA is TGTGCCATCAGTCCGACAGGGGTCACTGAAGCTTTCTTT.

This clonotype was seen a few times. The gene calls are TRBV7-9 and TRBJ2-7; D assignment may be TRBD1 or TRBD2 (5 bases each). The V gene's germline CDR1 is SEHNR and CDR2 FQNEAQ (reference sequence). The CDR3 spans 17 residues. Between the trimmed V and J ends, which lost 7 bases and 5 bases, there was a span of 27 bases. The CDR3 is CASTETSMGDGINEQYF. CDR3 DNA: TGTGCCAGCACCGAAACCAGTATGGGGGATGGAATCAACGAGCAGTACTTC.

This clonotype turned up a few times. The rearrangement joins TRBV20-1 to TRBJ2-3, with D unresolved. V gave up 1 base and J gave up 0 bases, with 11 bases separating them. From germline, CDR1 is DFQATT and CDR2 SNEGSKA (reference sequence). The CDR3 is 15 amino acids. CDR3 residues: CSARGRPASTDTQYF. The DNA of the CDR3 is TGCAGTGCTAGAGGACGCCCTGCTAGCACAGATACGCAGTATTTT.

The rearrangement joins TRBV2 to TRBJ2-7; 10 nucleotides align to TRBD2. Losses at the gene ends were 11 bases for V and 2 bases for J; bases not matched to a gene: 12. Germline assignment: CDR1 SNHLY and CDR2 FYNNEI. This CDR3 contains 15 residues. CDR3: CAGIPGLAETYEQYF. DNA of the CDR3: TGTGCCGGCATCCCCGGACTAGCGGAAACCTACGAGCAGTACTTC.

V is TRBV6-5 and J is TRBJ2-1; tentative D call: TRBD1 (5 bases). V lost 7 bases, J lost 1 base, and 14 bases lay in between. The CDR3 runs 15 residues. Germline CDR1 is MNHEY and CDR2 is SVGAGI. The chain's CDR3 is CASTYAQGSYNEQFF. The CDR3 DNA reads as TGTGCCAGCACCTACGCTCAGGGTTCCTACAATGAGCAGTTCTTC.

This clonotype appeared a few times. This sequence joins TRBV29-1 and TRBJ2-5; D unresolved. Trimming took 1 base from V and 4 from J, leaving 7 bases between them. The CDR3 totals 12 residues. Germline V gene sequence: CDR1 SQVTM, CDR2 ANQGSEA. The CDR3: CSVEGLVETQYF. The CDR3 nucleotides are TGCAGCGTTGAAGGGCTAGTAGAGACCCAGTACTTC.

The rearrangement links TRBV7-9 to TRBJ2-4; 7 bases match TRBD2. The closer fit of TRBJ2-5 to the DNA end suggests the J call may be wrong. Germline V gene lookup returns CDR1 SEHNR and CDR2 FQNEAQ (reference sequence). The CDR3 covers 16 residues. As DNA, the CDR3 is TGTGCCAGCAGCCTTGGACGGGGGGAGTACCAAGAGACCCAGTACTTC. It translates to CASSLGRGEYQETQYF.

The V and J genes are TRBV12-3 or TRBV12-4 and TRBJ2-1; D not certain. This CDR3 comprises 15 residues. The V and J ends lost 6 bases and 6 bases respectively, with 18 bases between them. The CDR3 is CASSGNPDTLNEQFF. The CDR3 nucleotides are TGTGCCAGCAGCGGAAACCCTGACACGCTCAATGAGCAGTTCTTC.

The chain employs TRBV2 and TRBJ2-3; the match to TRBD2 covers 7 bases. Germline CDR1 reads SNHLY; CDR2 reads FYNNEI. Trimming took 3 bases from V and 8 from J; bases not matched to a gene: 5. This CDR3 comprises 13 residues. The DNA for the CDR3 is TGTGCCAGCAGTGAGGGGGGGGTCAGTACGCAGTATTTT. Residues: CASSEGGVSTQYF.

This clonotype occurred a few times. The chain joins TRBV7-9 to TRBJ2-5; D is perhaps TRBD1 or TRBD2 (5 bases each). CDR1 SEHNR and CDR2 FQNEAQ come from the germline V gene (reference sequence). Trimming cost V 4 bases and J 4 bases, with 10 bases left between them. The CDR3 covers 13 residues. CDR3 nucleotides: TGTGCCAGCAGCTGGTGGGACCCAGAGACCCAGTACTTC. It translates to CASSWWDPETQYF.

This clonotype has only one observation. This sequence joins TRBV6-2 or TRBV6-3 and TRBJ1-3, with D unclear. This CDR3 comprises 15 residues. Germline V gene data show CDR1 as MNHEY and CDR2 as SVGEGT. V shed 6 bases and J shed 0 bases, with 12 bases lying between them. The CDR3, as DNA: TGTGCCAGCAGGTATTCGGGCGGCTCTGGAAACACCATATATTTT. It codes for CASRYSGGSGNTIYF.

V usage is TRBV6-2 or TRBV6-3 and J usage is TRBJ2-3; perhaps D is TRBD1 or TRBD2 (5 bases each). The CDR3 totals 16 residues. The V end lost 6 bases, the J end lost 0 bases, and 16 bases lay between the germline ends. Germline CDR1 MNHEY, CDR2 SVGEGT. CDR3 DNA sequence: TGTGCCAGCAGGCCACTCCGGGACCGTAGCACAGATACGCAGTATTTT. As protein: CASRPLRDRSTDTQYF.

A single count supports this clonotype. The J gene is TRBJ2-5, the V gene TRBV12-3 or TRBV12-4; TRBD2 is a possible D gene (6 bases). The CDR3 loop spans 15 amino acids. V lost 3 bases, J lost 3 bases, and 14 bases lay in between. The CDR3 sequence: CASSFGPGGEETQYF. The CDR3 DNA sequence: TGTGCCAGCAGTTTTGGACCCGGAGGGGAAGAGACCCAGTACTTC.

V is TRBV5-1 and J is TRBJ2-7; TRBD1 matches 7 bases. From germline, CDR1 is SGHRS and CDR2 YFSETQ. The length of the CDR3 is 14 residues. V shed 0 bases, J shed 7 bases, and the junction held 7 bases outside the gene matches. The CDR3 DNA reads as TGCGCCAGCAGCTTGGCTGGGACAGACAATGAGCAGTACTTC. This codes for CASSLAGTDNEQYF.

The chain links TRBV3-1 to TRBJ2-1; 9 bases are shared with TRBD2. J gave up 0 bases and V 4 bases, and 7 bases lay outside the gene matches. The germline CDR1 and CDR2 sequences are LGHDT and YNNKEL (reference sequence). There are 17 residues in the CDR3. As DNA, the CDR3 is TGTGCCAGCAGCCCCCGACTAGCGGAAAGCTCCTACAATGAGCAGTTCTTC. The encoded protein is CASSPRLAESSYNEQFF.